This T cell receptor beta chain was identified during a study of blood T cell repertoires in COVID-19. Overall study: Samples of COVID-19 (acute and convalescent) were obtained from the United States, Italy and Spain. Nucleic acid was either cDNA or gDNA, and it came from T cells, B-cell-depleted T cells, or PBMCs.

This clone was recorded once. Original analysis: The authors estimated nucleated cell counts from reference gene primer amplification. Clones were sequenced by immunoSEQ multiplex PCR, and TCRdb holds only the in-frame ones, with some missing. V and J calls and clone size are those listed in that table; D and trimming were worked out from the DNA. The top ten hold around 3% of the sample, which has more than 95,000 clones, more than 70% seen once. Germline-derived CDR1 and CDR2 are MRHNA and SNTAGT. Trimming removed 8 bases from V and 5 bases from J, with 15 bases in between. The CDR3 spans 13 residues. Seattle-derived patients entered the study during active infection and were followed longitudinally.

The sequencing sample was made of peripheral blood. The TCR sequence derives from an elderly woman with COVID-19, enrolled during active disease. The chain recombines TRBV6-4 with TRBJ2-5; D is possibly TRBD1 (6 bases). DNA of the CDR3: TGTGCCAGCGGGGAACAGGGTTTTGAGACCCAGTACTTC. As protein: CASGEQGFETQYF.